The 31 T cell receptor beta chains listed next were all sequenced from one sample in a study of control samples from healthy donors and cancer patients. Method: immunoSEQ multiplex PCR; TCRdb's copy keeps in-frame clones and lacks some. This sample carries 100,000 to 150,000 clones, about 88% of them seen once, and the ten largest clones take around 2%. Sequencing used blood. Source of these receptors: a man aged 18 to 29 in good health.

The chain recombines TRBV19 with TRBJ2-2; 9 bases match TRBD1. The germline CDR1 and CDR2 sequences are LNHDA and SQIVND (reference sequence). The V gene end was trimmed by 2 bases and the J gene end by 4 bases; junction bases not matched to a gene: 17. This CDR3 has 20 amino acids. Written as DNA, the CDR3 is TGTGCCAGTAGTATACGGACAGGGGCGGGTATGAGGGGTAGCACCGGGGAGCTGTTTTTT. It encodes CASSIRTGAGMRGSTGELFF.

V is TRBV19 and J is TRBJ2-7; TRBD2 matches at 7 bases. J was trimmed by 0 bases and V by 1 base; bases with no gene match: 9. This CDR3 has 17 amino acids. Germline V gene sequence: CDR1 LNHDA, CDR2 SQIVND (reference sequence). CDR3 amino acids: CASSIGRLAVSSYEQYF. The CDR3 DNA is TGTGCCAGTAGTATAGGGCGTCTAGCGGTAAGCTCCTACGAGCAGTACTTC.

The J gene is TRBJ1-1, the V gene TRBV29-1; no clear D gene. Germline V gives CDR1 SQVTM, CDR2 ANQGSEA. The CDR3 is 15 amino acids. V lost 1 base and J 1 base, leaving 13 bases between the germline ends. CDR3 sequence (DNA): TGCAGCGTTGAAGCCTCGCCGACTTCGAACACTGAAGCTTTCTTT. It is translated as CSVEASPTSNTEAFF.

The chain couples TRBV11-2 to TRBJ1-2; D is ambiguous. The CDR3 is 13 amino acids. V was cut by 5 bases and J by 4 bases, with 11 bases left in between. Germline CDR1 reads SGHAT; CDR2 reads FQNNGV. CDR3 region: CASSNTATYGYTF. Here the CDR3 DNA reads TGTGCCAGCAGCAACACAGCAACCTATGGCTACACCTTC.

V is TRBV9 and J is TRBJ2-3; D unresolved. Germline V gene data show CDR1 as SGDLS and CDR2 as YYNGEE. Trimming removed 4 bases from V and 2 bases from J, with 14 bases in between. The CDR3 totals 15 residues. In nucleotides, the CDR3 is TGTGCCAGCAGCACCCCGGCAGCAGACACAGATACGCAGTATTTT. As protein: CASSTPAADTDTQYF.

The V and J genes are TRBV9 and TRBJ2-7, with 9 bases matching TRBD2. The CDR3 runs to 16 residues. In germline, CDR1 is SGDLS, CDR2 YYNGEE. The junction had 4 bases not matched to a gene; V was cut back by 0 bases and J by 0 bases. Here the CDR3 reads CASSVAGTSLSYEQYF. CDR3 nucleotides: TGTGCCAGCAGCGTAGCTGGGACTAGCCTCTCCTACGAGCAGTACTTC.

The rearrangement links TRBV19 to TRBJ1-1, with TRBD1 matching over 10 bases. From germline, CDR1 is LNHDA and CDR2 SQIVND (reference sequence). V lost 6 bases to trimming and J lost 5 bases; unmatched junction nucleotides: 3. This CDR3 region has 13 residues. This chain's CDR3 is CASRPDRGTEAFF. The CDR3 DNA reads TGTGCCAGTAGACCGGACAGGGGGACTGAAGCTTTCTTT. Full variable domain (outside the CDR3, taken from reference TRBV19 and TRBJ1-1): DGGITQSPKYLFRKEGQNVTLSCEQNLNHDAMYWYRQDPGQGLRLIYYSQIVNDFQKGDIAEGYSVSREKKESFPLTVTSAQKNPTAFYLCASRPDRGTEAFFGQGTRLTVV.

The J gene is TRBJ2-7, the V gene TRBV10-1; D is possibly TRBD1 (5 bases). The germline V gene has CDR1 WNHNN and CDR2 SYGVQD (reference sequence). CDR3 size: 14 residues. Trimming removed 3 bases from V and 5 bases from J, with 14 bases in between. CDR3 in DNA: TGCGCCAGCAGTGAAGGACAAGTCGGCGACGAGCAGTACTTC. Its translation: CASSEGQVGDEQYF.

The CDR3 is CASSPPGQRNTEAFF. DNA for the CDR3: TGTGCCAGCAGCCCCCCCGGACAGAGGAACACTGAAGCTTTCTTT. The chain uses TRBV5-4 and TRBJ1-1; tentatively, D is TRBD1 (6 bases). V was trimmed by 4 bases and J by 1 base, leaving 14 bases between them. The CDR3 spans 15 residues. Germline assignment: CDR1 SGHNT and CDR2 YYREEE (reference sequence).

This chain connects TRBV10-1 to TRBJ2-1; 12 nucleotides agree with TRBD1. The CDR3 runs 18 residues. The V and J ends lost 5 bases and 5 bases, in that order; junction bases with no gene match: 13. Germline lookup yields CDR1 WNHNN and CDR2 SYGVQD (reference sequence). This CDR3 is CASSRTGTGGGLDNEQFF. The CDR3, as DNA: TGCGCCAGCAGTAGGACCGGGACAGGGGGCGGATTAGACAATGAGCAGTTCTTC.

The chain joins TRBV7-9 to TRBJ2-7; D ambiguous. V lost 6 bases and J lost 5, with 14 bases in between. There are 13 residues in the CDR3. Germline V gene sequence: CDR1 SEHNR, CDR2 FQNEAQ (reference sequence). The CDR3 DNA reads TGTGCCAGCAGTGGACCACCCTGGGACGAGCAGTACTTC. Amino acids: CASSGPPWDEQYF.

The gene calls are TRBV10-3 and TRBJ2-1; no clear D gene. Trimming removed 3 bases at V and 6 bases at J, with 6 bases between. Germline V CDR1 and CDR2: ENHRY, SYGVKD. This CDR3 region has 12 residues. CDR3 protein: CAISDSSNEQFF. In DNA form, the CDR3 reads TGTGCCATCAGTGATTCTAGCAATGAGCAGTTCTTC.

The chain carries TRBV24-1 and TRBJ2-2; D is unclear. The CDR3 extends over 11 amino acids. The V gene lost 12 bases and the J gene lost 1 base, with 5 bases spanning the gap. Looked up from germline, CDR1 is KGHDR and CDR2 is SFDVKD. The CDR3 is CAAGNTGELFF. In nucleotides, the CDR3 is TGTGCCGCCGGGAACACCGGGGAGCTGTTTTTT.

The chain carries TRBV6-1 and TRBJ2-5; D not resolved. Trimming stripped 2 bases from V and 5 bases from J, with 6 bases between. From germline, CDR1 is MNHNS and CDR2 SASEGT. CDR3 length equals 12 residues. The CDR3 loop reads CASSELRETQYF. Written as DNA, the CDR3 is TGTGCCAGCAGTGAACTGAGGGAGACCCAGTACTTC.

The chain recombines TRBV27 with TRBJ1-3; D remains unclear. The CDR3 totals 17 residues. V lost 5 bases to trimming and J lost 1 base, with 18 bases between them. Germline CDR1 is MNHEY and CDR2 is SMNVEV (reference sequence). In nucleotides, the CDR3 is TGTGCCAGCAGTCCCAGATTTGCGTTTGGATCTGGAAACACCATATATTTT. Protein: CASSPRFAFGSGNTIYF.

The chain is built from TRBV12-5 and TRBJ1-1; D not certain. V lost 6 bases to trimming and J lost 0 bases, with 5 bases between them. The CDR3 sequence is 12 residues long. Germline CDR1 reads LGHNT; CDR2 reads FRNRAP. The CDR3 reads CASGIMNTEAFF. The CDR3 region has the DNA TGTGCTAGTGGAATCATGAACACTGAAGCTTTCTTT.

The V gene is TRBV25-1, the J gene TRBJ2-1; no reliable D call. The V end lost 3 bases, the J end lost 4 bases, and 16 bases lay between the germline ends. Germline values: CDR1 MGHDK, CDR2 SYGVNS. The length of the CDR3 is 16 residues. CDR3 residues: CASSEGRRNIYNEQFF. The CDR3 DNA sequence: TGTGCCAGCAGTGAGGGTAGGAGAAATATTTACAATGAGCAGTTCTTC. The variable domain in full, completed from reference TRBV25-1 and TRBJ2-1, reads EADIYQTPRYLVIGTGKKITLECSQTMGHDKMYWYQQDPGMELHLIHYSYGVNSTEKGDLSSESTVSRIRTEHFPLTLESARPSHTSQYLCASSEGRRNIYNEQFFGPGTRLTVL.

The genes are TRBV5-4 and TRBJ1-2; no definite D call. The germline CDR1 and CDR2 sequences are SGHNT and YYREEE (reference sequence). The CDR3 is made up of 14 amino acids. V was trimmed by 0 bases and J by 3 bases, leaving 9 bases between them. The CDR3 DNA follows: TGTGCCAGCAGCTTGGATAGTGGGGACTATGGCTACACCTTC. It is translated as CASSLDSGDYGYTF.

CDR3 residues: CASSPGQGADTIYF. CDR3 sequence (DNA): TGTGCCAGCAGCCCTGGACAGGGGGCGGACACCATATATTTT. The V and J genes are TRBV5-6 and TRBJ1-3; 11 bases are shared with TRBD1. V gave up 4 bases and J gave up 8 bases; unmatched junction bases: 5. CDR3 length: 14 residues. In germline, CDR1 is SGHDT, CDR2 YYEEEE.

The chain is built from TRBV7-9 and TRBJ1-1; the D gene is possibly TRBD1 (6 bases). Germline V gene lookup returns CDR1 SEHNR and CDR2 FQNEAQ (reference sequence). CDR3 length equals 13 residues. The V end lost 5 bases, the J end lost 5 bases, and 12 bases lay between the germline ends. CDR3 sequence: CASSQDRRTEAFF. The CDR3 coding sequence is TGTGCCAGCAGCCAAGACAGGAGGACTGAAGCTTTCTTT.

The chain is built from TRBV7-6 and TRBJ2-2; 7 bases fit TRBD2. The ends lost 2 bases at V and 0 bases at J; junction bases unmatched: 6. Looked up from germline, CDR1 is SGHVS and CDR2 is FNYEAQ. The CDR3 runs 17 residues. The CDR3 reads CASSLLSSGPNTGELFF. CDR3 nucleotide sequence: TGTGCCAGCAGCTTACTGTCTAGCGGACCGAACACCGGGGAGCTGTTTTTT.

This clone was counted once. The chain couples TRBV19 to TRBJ1-1; D is undetermined. Germline values: CDR1 LNHDA, CDR2 SQIVND (reference sequence). This CDR3 comprises 15 residues. V gave up 8 bases and J gave up 0 bases, with 16 bases separating them. CDR3 sequence (DNA): TGTGCCAGTGGTGGTCTTGGCAGTTTGAACACTGAAGCTTTCTTT. It is translated as CASGGLGSLNTEAFF.

This clone was detected only a few times. The chain combines TRBV9 with TRBJ1-4, with 8 bases lining up with TRBD1. CDR1 and CDR2 (germline): SGDLS, YYNGEE. The V and J ends lost 4 bases and 5 bases, in that order; junction bases with no gene match: 7. This CDR3 is 15 amino acids long. The CDR3 DNA reads TGTGCCAGCAGCCCTGTGACAGGGGAAAATGAAAAACTGTTTTTT. This gives the protein CASSPVTGENEKLFF. Drawing the rest from reference TRBV9 and TRBJ1-4, the complete variable domain is DSGVTQTPKHLITATGQRVTLRCSPRSGDLSVYWYQQSLDQGLQFLIQYYNGEERAKGNILERFSAQQFPDLHSELNLSSLELGDSALYFCASSPVTGENEKLFFGSGTQLSVL.

This clone turned up a few times. The chain combines TRBV27 with TRBJ1-5; no reliable D call. Trimming stripped 2 bases from V and 4 bases from J, with 6 bases between. Looked up from germline, CDR1 is MNHEY and CDR2 is SMNVEV (reference sequence). The CDR3 runs to 13 residues. DNA of the CDR3: TGTGCCAGCAGTTTAGGCGTGAATCAGCCCCAGCATTTT. This gives the protein CASSLGVNQPQHF.

The chain is built from TRBV19 and TRBJ2-7; 11 nucleotides match TRBD2. The CDR3 runs 16 residues. V lost 5 bases, J lost 3 bases, and 9 bases stayed unmatched. From germline, CDR1 is LNHDA and CDR2 SQIVND (reference sequence). The CDR3 bases are TGTGCCAGTAGTCCCCGTGGACTAGCGGGCAACTACGAGCAGTACTTC. Its protein product is CASSPRGLAGNYEQYF.

The chain is built from TRBV6-5 and TRBJ2-5; no clear D. The CDR3 runs 14 residues. Germline CDR1 and CDR2: MNHEY and SVGAGI. Trimming took 0 bases from V and 5 from J, leaving 10 bases between them. CDR3 coding DNA: TGTGCCAGCAGTTACTCAAACGCGATGGAGACCCAGTACTTC. Its translation is CASSYSNAMETQYF.

The chain joins TRBV19 to TRBJ2-4, with D perhaps matching TRBD1 (6 bases). V was pared by 5 bases and J by 2 bases, with 13 bases between. The length of the CDR3 is 15 residues. CDR1 and CDR2 (germline): LNHDA, SQIVND (reference sequence). Here the CDR3 DNA reads TGTGCCAGTAGTCCCCCGGACAGATCCAAAAACATTCAGTACTTC. Its translation is CASSPPDRSKNIQYF. Complete variable domain (other parts from reference TRBV19 and TRBJ2-4): DGGITQSPKYLFRKEGQNVTLSCEQNLNHDAMYWYRQDPGQGLRLIYYSQIVNDFQKGDIAEGYSVSREKKESFPLTVTSAQKNPTAFYLCASSPPDRSKNIQYFGAGTRLSVL.

This chain connects TRBV10-2 to TRBJ1-2; the D is unclear. The V end was cut by 4 bases, the J end by 1 base, with 13 bases between. CDR1 is WSHSY and CDR2 is SAAADI in the germline V gene. The CDR3 sequence is 15 residues long. The CDR3 nucleotides read TGCGCCAGCAGTGTGAAGGGATCGGGTAACTATGGCTACACCTTC. As protein: CASSVKGSGNYGYTF.

The chain's CDR3 is CASSQETGDYTF. The CDR3, as DNA: TGTGCCAGCAGCCAAGAGACAGGGGACTACACCTTC. This chain uses TRBV14 with TRBJ1-2; 8 bases line up with TRBD1. The CDR3 is made up of 12 amino acids. The V gene end was trimmed by 0 bases and the J gene end by 10 bases; junction bases not matched to a gene: 1. The germline V gene has CDR1 SGHDN and CDR2 FVKESK. Complete variable domain (other parts from reference TRBV14 and TRBJ1-2): EAGVTQFPSHSVIEKGQTVTLRCDPISGHDNLYWYRRVMGKEIKFLLHFVKESKQDESGMPNNRFLAERTGGTYSTLKVQPAELEDSGVYFCASSQETGDYTFGSGTRLTVV.

The chain recombines TRBV25-1 with TRBJ2-1, with D possibly being TRBD2 (5 bases). V was clipped by 2 bases and J by 9 bases, with 8 bases between them. The CDR3 length is 12 residues. Germline values: CDR1 MGHDK, CDR2 SYGVNS. The CDR3 protein is CASSEPGLEQFF. For the CDR3, the DNA is TGTGCCAGCAGTGAACCTGGACTTGAGCAGTTCTTC.

The rearrangement joins TRBV7-2 to TRBJ1-2; unclear D gene. This CDR3 contains 14 residues. The germline V gene has CDR1 SGHTA and CDR2 FQGNSA. V was pared by 2 bases and J by 6 bases, with 13 bases between. The CDR3 spells CASSLSRLLHGYTF. The CDR3 nucleotides are TGTGCCAGCAGCTTAAGCAGACTTCTTCATGGCTACACCTTC.